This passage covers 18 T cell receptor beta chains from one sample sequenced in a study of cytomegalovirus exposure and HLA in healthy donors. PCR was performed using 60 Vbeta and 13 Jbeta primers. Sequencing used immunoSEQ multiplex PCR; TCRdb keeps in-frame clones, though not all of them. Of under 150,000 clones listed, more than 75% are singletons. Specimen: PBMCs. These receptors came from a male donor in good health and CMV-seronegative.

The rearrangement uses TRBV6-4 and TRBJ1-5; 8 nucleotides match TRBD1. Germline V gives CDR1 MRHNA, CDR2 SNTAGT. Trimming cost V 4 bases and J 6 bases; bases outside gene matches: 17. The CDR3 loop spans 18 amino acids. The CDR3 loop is CASSGIWTGKRVGQPQHF. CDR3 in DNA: TGTGCCAGCAGTGGCATTTGGACAGGGAAAAGGGTGGGTCAGCCCCAGCATTTT.

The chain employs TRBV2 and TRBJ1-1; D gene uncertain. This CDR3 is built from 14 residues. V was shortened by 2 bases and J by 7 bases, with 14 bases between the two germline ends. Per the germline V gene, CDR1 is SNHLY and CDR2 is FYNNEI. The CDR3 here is CASSENLVGLEAFF. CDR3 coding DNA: TGTGCCAGCAGTGAAAATTTGGTGGGCCTTGAAGCTTTCTTT.

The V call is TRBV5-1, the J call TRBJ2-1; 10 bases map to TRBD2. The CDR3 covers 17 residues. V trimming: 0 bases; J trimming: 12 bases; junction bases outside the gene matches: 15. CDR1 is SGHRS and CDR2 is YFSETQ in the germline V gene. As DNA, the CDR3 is TGCGCCAGCAGCTTGGACCCTTGGACTAGCGGAGGGGGCTCGCAGTTCTTC. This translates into CASSLDPWTSGGGSQFF.

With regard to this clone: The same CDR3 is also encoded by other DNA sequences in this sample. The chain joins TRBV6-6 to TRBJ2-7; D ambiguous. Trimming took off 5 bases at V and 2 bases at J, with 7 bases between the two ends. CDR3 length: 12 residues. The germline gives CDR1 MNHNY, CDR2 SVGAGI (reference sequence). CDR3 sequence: CASSGTAYEQYF. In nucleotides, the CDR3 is TGTGCCAGCAGTGGTACAGCCTACGAGCAGTACTTC.

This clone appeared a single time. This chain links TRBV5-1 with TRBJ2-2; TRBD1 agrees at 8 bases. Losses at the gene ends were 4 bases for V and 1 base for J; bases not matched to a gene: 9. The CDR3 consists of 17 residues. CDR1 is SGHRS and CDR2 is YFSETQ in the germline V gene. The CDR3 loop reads CASSAPPGTGNTGELFF. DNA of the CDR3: TGCGCCAGCAGCGCGCCCCCCGGGACAGGGAACACCGGGGAGCTGTTTTTT. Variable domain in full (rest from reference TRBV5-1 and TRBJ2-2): KAGVTQTPRYLIKTRGQQVTLSCSPISGHRSVSWYQQTPGQGLQFLFEYFSETQRNKGNFPGRFSGRQFSNSRSEMNVSTLELGDSALYLCASSAPPGTGNTGELFFGEGSRLTVL.

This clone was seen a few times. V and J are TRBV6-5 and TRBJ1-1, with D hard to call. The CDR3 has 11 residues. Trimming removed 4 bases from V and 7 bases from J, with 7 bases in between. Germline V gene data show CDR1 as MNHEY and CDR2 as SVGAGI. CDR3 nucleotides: TGTGCCAGCAGTTTTGGCCGTGAAGCTTTCTTT. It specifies CASSFGREAFF.

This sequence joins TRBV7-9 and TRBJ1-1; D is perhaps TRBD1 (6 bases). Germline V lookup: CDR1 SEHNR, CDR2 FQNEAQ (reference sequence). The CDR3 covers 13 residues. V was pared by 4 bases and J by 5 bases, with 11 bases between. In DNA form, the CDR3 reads TGTGCCAGCAGCTCACAGGGAGGGACTGAAGCTTTCTTT. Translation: CASSSQGGTEAFF.

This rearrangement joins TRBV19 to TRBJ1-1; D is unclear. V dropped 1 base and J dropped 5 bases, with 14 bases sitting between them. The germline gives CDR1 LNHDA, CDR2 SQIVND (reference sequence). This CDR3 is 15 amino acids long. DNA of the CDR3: TGTGCCAGTAGTATAGTACCCGGGGTGGGGACTGAAGCTTTCTTT. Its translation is CASSIVPGVGTEAFF. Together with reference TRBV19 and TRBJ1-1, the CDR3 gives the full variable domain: DGGITQSPKYLFRKEGQNVTLSCEQNLNHDAMYWYRQDPGQGLRLIYYSQIVNDFQKGDIAEGYSVSREKKESFPLTVTSAQKNPTAFYLCASSIVPGVGTEAFFGQGTRLTVV.

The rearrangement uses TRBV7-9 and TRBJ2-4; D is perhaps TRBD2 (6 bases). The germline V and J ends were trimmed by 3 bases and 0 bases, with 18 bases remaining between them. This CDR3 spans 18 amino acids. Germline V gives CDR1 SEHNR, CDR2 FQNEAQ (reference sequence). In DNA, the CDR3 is TGTGCCAGCAGCTTCCCAGCACGGGAGCCTTTAGCCAAAAACATTCAGTACTTC. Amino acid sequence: CASSFPAREPLAKNIQYF.

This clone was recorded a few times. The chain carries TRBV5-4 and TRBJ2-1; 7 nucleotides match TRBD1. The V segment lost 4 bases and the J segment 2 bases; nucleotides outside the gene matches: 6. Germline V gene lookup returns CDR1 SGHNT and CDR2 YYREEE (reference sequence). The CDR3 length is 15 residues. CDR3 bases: TGTGCCAGCAGCCCACAGGGGACGACCTACAATGAGCAGTTCTTC. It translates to CASSPQGTTYNEQFF.

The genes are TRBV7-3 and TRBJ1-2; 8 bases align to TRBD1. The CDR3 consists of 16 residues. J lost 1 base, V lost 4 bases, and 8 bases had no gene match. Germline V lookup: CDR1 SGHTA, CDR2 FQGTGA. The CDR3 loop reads CASSSGQGGYNYGYTF. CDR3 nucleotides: TGTGCCAGCAGCTCAGGACAGGGTGGATATAACTATGGCTACACCTTC.

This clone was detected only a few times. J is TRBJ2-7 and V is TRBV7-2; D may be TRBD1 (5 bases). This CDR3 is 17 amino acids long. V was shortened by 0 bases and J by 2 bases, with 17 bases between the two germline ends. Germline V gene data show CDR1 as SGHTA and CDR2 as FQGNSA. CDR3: CASSLATSGHRPYEQYF. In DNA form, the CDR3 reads TGTGCCAGCAGCTTAGCGACCTCCGGACATCGGCCCTACGAGCAGTACTTC.

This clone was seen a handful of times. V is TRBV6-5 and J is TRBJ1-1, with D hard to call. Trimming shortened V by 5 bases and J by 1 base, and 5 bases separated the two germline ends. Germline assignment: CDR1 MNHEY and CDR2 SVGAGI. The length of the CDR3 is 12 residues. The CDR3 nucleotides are TGTGCCAGCAGTACAACGAACACTGAAGCTTTCTTT. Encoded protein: CASSTTNTEAFF.

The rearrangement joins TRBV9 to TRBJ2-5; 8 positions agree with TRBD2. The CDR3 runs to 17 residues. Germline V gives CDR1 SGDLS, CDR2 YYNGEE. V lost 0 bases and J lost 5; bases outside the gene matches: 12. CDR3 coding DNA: TGTGCCAGCAGCGTAGGCGGGGGAGGACTAGCTGGCGAGACCCAGTACTTC. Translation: CASSVGGGGLAGETQYF.

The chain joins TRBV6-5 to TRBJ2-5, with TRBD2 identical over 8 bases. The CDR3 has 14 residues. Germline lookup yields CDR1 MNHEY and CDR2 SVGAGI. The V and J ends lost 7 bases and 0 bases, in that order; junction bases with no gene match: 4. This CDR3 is CASKARGDQETQYF. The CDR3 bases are TGTGCCAGCAAGGCGCGGGGGGACCAAGAGACCCAGTACTTC.

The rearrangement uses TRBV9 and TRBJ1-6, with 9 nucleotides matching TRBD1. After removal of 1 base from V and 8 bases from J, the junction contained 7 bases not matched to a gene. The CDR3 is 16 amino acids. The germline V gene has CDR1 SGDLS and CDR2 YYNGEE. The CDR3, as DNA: TGTGCCAGCAGCGTAACCCCGGGACAGGGTCATTCACCCCTCCACTTT. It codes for CASSVTPGQGHSPLHF.

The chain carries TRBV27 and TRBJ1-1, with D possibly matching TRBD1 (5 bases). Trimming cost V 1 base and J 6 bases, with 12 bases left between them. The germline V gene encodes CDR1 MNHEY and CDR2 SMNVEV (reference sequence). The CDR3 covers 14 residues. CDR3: CASSLLGEGAEAFF. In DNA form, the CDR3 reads TGTGCCAGCAGTTTATTGGGGGAGGGCGCTGAAGCTTTCTTT.

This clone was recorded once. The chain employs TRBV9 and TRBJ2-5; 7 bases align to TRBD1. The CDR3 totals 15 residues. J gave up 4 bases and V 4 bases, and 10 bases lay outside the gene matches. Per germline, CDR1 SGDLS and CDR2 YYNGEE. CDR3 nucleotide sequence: TGTGCCAGCAGCCCTCCCGCCAGGGGGATAGAGACCCAGTACTTC. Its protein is CASSPPARGIETQYF.